This TCR beta chain originates from a study of cytomegalovirus exposure and HLA in healthy donors. General study points: Across all donors, roughly uniform sequencing depth was an assumption of the presence/absence analyses.

CDR3 length: 14 amino acids. After removal of 2 bases from V and 4 bases from J, the junction contained 4 bases not matched to a gene. From germline, CDR1 is MNHNY and CDR2 SVGAGI (reference sequence). In the PCR, 60 Vbeta and 13 Jbeta primers were used. Clones were read by immunoSEQ multiplex PCR, and TCRdb kept only the in-frame ones, dropping some. The sample records 130,000 or so clones, around 80% being singletons. To note about this clone: Its antigen is as yet unknown.

Material for sequencing was PBMCs. The receptor comes from a woman aged 18-30 years in good health and CMV-seropositive. J is TRBJ2-7 and V is TRBV6-6; TRBD1 aligns across 8 bases. The CDR3 reads CASSYAGGPYEQYF. The CDR3 DNA follows: TGTGCCAGCAGTTACGCAGGGGGCCCATACGAGCAGTACTTC.